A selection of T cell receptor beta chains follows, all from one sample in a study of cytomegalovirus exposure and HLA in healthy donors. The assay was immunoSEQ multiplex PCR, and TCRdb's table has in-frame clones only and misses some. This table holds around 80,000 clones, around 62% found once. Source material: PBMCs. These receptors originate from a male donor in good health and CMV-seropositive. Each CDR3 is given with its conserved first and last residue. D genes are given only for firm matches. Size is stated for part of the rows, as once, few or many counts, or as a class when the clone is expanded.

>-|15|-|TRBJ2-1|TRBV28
TGTGCCAGCAGTTTAGGACAGAGAGCCTACAATGAGCAGTTCTTC
CASSLGQRAYNEQFF
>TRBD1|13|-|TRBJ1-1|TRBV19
TGTGCCAGTAGTACGGTAGCAGGGGGTGAAGCTTTCTTT
CASSTVAGGEAFF
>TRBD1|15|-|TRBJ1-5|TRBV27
TGTGCCAGCAGCCACGGGACAGGGGGCCGTCAGCCCCAGCATTTT
CASSHGTGGRQPQHF
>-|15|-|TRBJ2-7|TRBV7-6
TGTGCCAGCAGCCCGCCCGGAGGTGGTTCTAGCGAGCAGTACTTC
CASSPPGGGSSEQYF
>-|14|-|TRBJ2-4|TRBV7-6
TGTGCCAGCAGCTTAACTAGCTGGGCGGGCATTCAGTACTTC
CASSLTSWAGIQYF
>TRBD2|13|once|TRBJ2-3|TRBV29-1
TGCAGCGCTCCACTGGCGGGAGTAGATACGCAGTATTTT
CSAPLAGVDTQYF
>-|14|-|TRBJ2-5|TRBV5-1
TGCGCCAGCAGCTCCAAGGTCACAGGGGAGACCCAGTACTTC
CASSSKVTGETQYF
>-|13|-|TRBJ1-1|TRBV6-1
TGTGCCAGCAGTGAAAGCAGGGGATCTGAAGCTTTCTTT
CASSESRGSEAFF
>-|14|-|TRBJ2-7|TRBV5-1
TGCGCCAGCAGCTTGTCGGCAGGTCTCTACGAGCAGTACTTC
CASSLSAGLYEQYF
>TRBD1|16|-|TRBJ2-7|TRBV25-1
TGTGCCAGCAGTGAATATGGGACAGGGGGACTCCACGAGCAGTACTTC
CASSEYGTGGLHEQYF
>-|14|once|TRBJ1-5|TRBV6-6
TGTGCCAGCAGTACGGGGGGGCGCTTTCAGCCCCAGCATTTT
CASSTGGRFQPQHF
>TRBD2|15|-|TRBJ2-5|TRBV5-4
TGTGCCAGCAGCTTGAGGACTAGCGGGGTTGAGACCCAGTACTTC
CASSLRTSGVETQYF
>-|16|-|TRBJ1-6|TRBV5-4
TGTGCCAGCAGCTTGGCAAGCGGGGGACGGAATTCACCCCTCCACTTT
CASSLASGGRNSPLHF
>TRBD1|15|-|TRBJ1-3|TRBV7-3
TGTGCCAGCAGCGCTATGACAGGGGCTGGAAACACCATATATTTT
CASSAMTGAGNTIYF
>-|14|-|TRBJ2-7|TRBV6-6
TGTGCCAGCAGGCCTCCGGGACTCACCTACGAGCAGTACTTC
CASRPPGLTYEQYF
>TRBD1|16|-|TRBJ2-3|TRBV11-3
TGTGCCAGCAGCTTAGGGTCAGGGGGCACCTATAATACGCAGTATTTT
CASSLGSGGTYNTQYF
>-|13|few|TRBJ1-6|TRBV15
TGTGCCACCAGCAGAGATGAGGGCCGGGCCCTCCACTTT
CATSRDEGRALHF
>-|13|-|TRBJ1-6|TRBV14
TGTGCCAGGTGGGGACTCTCTAATTCACCCCTCCACTTT
CARWGLSNSPLHF
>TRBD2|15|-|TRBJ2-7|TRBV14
TGTGCCAGCAGACATACCTTTGGGCCGCGGGGGGAGCAGTACTTC
CASRHTFGPRGEQYF
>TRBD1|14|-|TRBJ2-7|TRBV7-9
TGTGCCAGCAGTCCCGGGACAGGGGAATTTGGGCAGTACTTC
CASSPGTGEFGQYF
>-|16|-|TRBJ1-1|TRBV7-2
TGTGCCAGCAGCTTAGTCGGTGGAACTCGGGGCACTGAAGCTTTCTTT
CASSLVGGTRGTEAFF
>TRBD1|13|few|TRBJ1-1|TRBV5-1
TGCGCCAGCAGCTCTACAGGGGGCACTGAAGCTTTCTTT
CASSSTGGTEAFF
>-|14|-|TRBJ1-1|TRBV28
TGTGCCAGCAGTTTGCGGGGGCCCCCTTATGAAGCTTTCTTT
CASSLRGPPYEAFF
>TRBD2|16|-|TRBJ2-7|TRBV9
TGTGCCAGCAGCGTAGATAGCGGGGGGTTTCATTACGAGCAGTACTTC
CASSVDSGGFHYEQYF
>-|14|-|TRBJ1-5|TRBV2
TGTGCCAGCAGTGAGCGGCAGAGCAATCAGCCCCAGCATTTT
CASSERQSNQPQHF
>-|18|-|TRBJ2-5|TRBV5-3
TGTGCCAGAAGCCCTGGGGGGGACAGGCGAGAGAGGAAGGAGACCCAGTACTTC
CARSPGGDRRERKETQYF
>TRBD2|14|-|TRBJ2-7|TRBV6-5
TGTGCCAGCAGGGGGACTAGCGGGAGCAGGGAGCAGTACTTC
CASRGTSGSREQYF
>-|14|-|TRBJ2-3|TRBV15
TGTGCCACCAGCAGCGTTGGGGCAACAGATACGCAGTATTTT
CATSSVGATDTQYF
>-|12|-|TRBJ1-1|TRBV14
TGTGCCAGCACTCTTGGGAGGACTGAAGCTTTCTTT
CASTLGRTEAFF
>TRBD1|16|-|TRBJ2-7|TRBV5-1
TGCGCCAGCAGCCCGGCTGGTGGGACAGGGGTTTACGAGCAGTACTTC
CASSPAGGTGVYEQYF
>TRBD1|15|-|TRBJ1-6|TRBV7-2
TGTGCCAGCAGCAGAAGACAGGGTTATAATTCACCCCTCCACTTT
CASSRRQGYNSPLHF
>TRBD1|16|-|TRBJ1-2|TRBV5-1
TGCGCCAGCAGCCAATCGGGGCAGGGGGATAACTATGGCTACACCTTC
CASSQSGQGDNYGYTF
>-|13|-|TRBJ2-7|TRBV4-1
TGCGCCAGCAGCCAACCGGGTTCCTACGAGCAGTACTTC
CASSQPGSYEQYF
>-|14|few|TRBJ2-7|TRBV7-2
TGTGCCAGCAGCTTCAGCGGGCCGGCCGACGAGCAGTACTTC
CASSFSGPADEQYF
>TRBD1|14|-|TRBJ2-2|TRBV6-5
TGTGCCAGCCAATCCGGGACAGCTACCGGGGAGCTGTTTTTT
CASQSGTATGELFF
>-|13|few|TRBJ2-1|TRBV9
TGTGCCAGCAGCCTCGGCGGCGGCCCTGAGCAGTTCTTC
CASSLGGGPEQFF
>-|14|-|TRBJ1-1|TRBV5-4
TGTGCCAGCAGCTTGGAACAGCCGAACACTGAAGCTTTCTTT
CASSLEQPNTEAFF
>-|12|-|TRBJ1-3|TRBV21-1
TGTGCCAGCAGCAAAGCGCGGGGGATTAGATATTTT
CASSKARGIRYF
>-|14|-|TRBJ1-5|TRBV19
TGTGCCAGTAGTAATCAATCGGGGAAACAGCCCCAGCATTTT
CASSNQSGKQPQHF
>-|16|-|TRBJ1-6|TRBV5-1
TGCGCCAGCGGCGGCTACAAGGCCTCGGATAATTCACCCCTCCACTTT
CASGGYKASDNSPLHF
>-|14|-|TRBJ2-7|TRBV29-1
TGCAGCGTTCCCAGAGGGGGTTACTCCTACGAGCAGTACTTC
CSVPRGGYSYEQYF
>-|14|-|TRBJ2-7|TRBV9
TGTGCCAGCAGCGTAGAAGGGGACTTCGGCGAGCAGTACTTC
CASSVEGDFGEQYF
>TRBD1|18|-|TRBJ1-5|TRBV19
TGTGCCAGTGGTTCAAAGACAGGGATACTTCTAAGCAATCAGCCCCAGCATTTT
CASGSKTGILLSNQPQHF
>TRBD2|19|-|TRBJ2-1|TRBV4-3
TGCGCCAGCAGCCTCCTTGGGACTAGCGGGATGAGCTCCTACAATGAGCAGTTCTTC
CASSLLGTSGMSSYNEQFF
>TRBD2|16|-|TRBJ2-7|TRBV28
TGTGCCAGCAGTTTGTCGGGCGGGAGGGCCCTCTACGAGCAGTACTTC
CASSLSGGRALYEQYF
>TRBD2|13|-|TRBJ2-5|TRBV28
TGTGCCAGCGGAGAAACTAGCGAGGAGACCCAGTACTTC
CASGETSEETQYF
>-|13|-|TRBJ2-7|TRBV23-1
TGCGCCAGCTACGAGGAGTTCACCTACGAGCAGTACTTC
CASYEEFTYEQYF
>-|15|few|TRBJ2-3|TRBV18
TGTGCCAGCTCACCATCAGGGACTAGCACAGATACGCAGTATTTT
CASSPSGTSTDTQYF
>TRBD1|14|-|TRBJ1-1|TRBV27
TGTGCCAGCACCCAGGGGGCGCGGGCCTCTGAAGCTTTCTTT
CASTQGARASEAFF
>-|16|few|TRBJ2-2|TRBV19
TGTGCCAGTAGTATAGGTCTAGGCGCGAACACCGGGGAGCTGTTTTTT
CASSIGLGANTGELFF
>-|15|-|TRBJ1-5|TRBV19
TGTGCCAGTAGTACCCGAGGTGAGGGCAATCAGCCCCAGCATTTT
CASSTRGEGNQPQHF
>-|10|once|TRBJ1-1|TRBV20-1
TGCAGTGCTAGATCCGTTCTAGCTTTCTTT
CSARSVLAFF
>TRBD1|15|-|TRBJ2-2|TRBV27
TGTGCCAGCAGTTTGGTGACAGGGGTCACCGGGGAGCTGTTTTTT
CASSLVTGVTGELFF
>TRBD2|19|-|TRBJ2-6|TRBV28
TGTGCCAGCAGTTCGACCGGGACTAGACTTTACTCTGGGGCCAACGTCCTGACTTTC
CASSSTGTRLYSGANVLTF
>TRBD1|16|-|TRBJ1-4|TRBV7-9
TGTGCCAGCAGCCAAACGAGTACAGGGGCGCCCCATTCACTGTTTTTT
CASSQTSTGAPHSLFF
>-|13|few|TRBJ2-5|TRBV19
TGTGCCAGTAGTGGAGGGTTAGGCGAGACCCAGTACTTC
CASSGGLGETQYF
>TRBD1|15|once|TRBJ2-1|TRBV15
TGTGCCACCAGCAGACCACCGACAGGGAACTATGAGCAGTTCTTC
CATSRPPTGNYEQFF
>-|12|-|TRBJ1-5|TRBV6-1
TGTGCCAGTCAGACTCGCGATCAGCCCCAGCATTTT
CASQTRDQPQHF
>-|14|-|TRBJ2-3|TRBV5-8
TGTGCCAGCAGCCGGAACAGGGGCACAGATACGCAGTATTTT
CASSRNRGTDTQYF